Included here is one T cell receptor beta chain sequence, with context. This entry is derived from a study of OX40 agonist ivuxolimab in advanced cancers. The wider study: Of mixed ages from about 20 to 85 and averaging approximately 60 years, the group was about 80% male.

Trimming took 5 bases from V and 7 from J, leaving 12 bases between them. The CDR3 contains 12 residues. Germline V gene data show CDR1 as SGHAT and CDR2 as FQNNGV. This table comes from immunoSEQ multiplex PCR, and its TCRdb copy is limited to in-frame clones, with some not included. The sample has over 70,000 clones; 85% to 90% are singletons. The TCR sequence derives from an adult with an advanced solid tumor such as melanoma, head and neck, liver or kidney cancer. The specimen comprised CD4+ or CD8+ T cells sorted from blood, sampled in a trial of the OX40 agonist ivuxolimab. The rearrangement joins TRBV11-2 to TRBJ2-7; possibly TRBD2 for D (6 bases). CDR3 sequence (DNA): TGTGCCAGCAGCCCGGGACTGTTGGAGCAGTACTTC. This encodes CASSPGLLEQYF.